Listed below are T cell receptor beta chains from one sample, sequenced in a study of PD-1 blockade in classical Hodgkin lymphoma. Here immunoSEQ multiplex PCR was the method, and the copy in TCRdb shows in-frame clones only, minus some. Of around 25,000 clones listed, under 90% are singletons. The sequencing used peripheral blood mononuclear cells (PBMCs), collected before the fourth cycle of nivolumab. The receptors shown here come from a human donor with classical Hodgkin lymphoma. Each CDR3 is given with its conserved first and last residue. D genes are given only for firm matches. Size is omitted from some rows. Given values are once, few, many or a class for expanded clones.

d_gene	v_gene	abundance	j_gene	CDR3nt	CDR3aa
NA	TRBV5-6	NA	TRBJ2-1	TGTGCCAGCAGCCACGGATTAGCGGCTAGCTCCTACAATGAGCAGTTCTTC	CASSHGLAASSYNEQFF
TRBD1	TRBV6-5	NA	TRBJ1-2	TGTGCCAGCAGTTGGACAGGGGCCTATGGCTACACCTTC	CASSWTGAYGYTF
NA	TRBV7-8	NA	TRBJ1-2	TGTGCCAGCAGCTTAAGTTCCGGGCACGAGGGTGGCTACACCTTC	CASSLSSGHEGGYTF
NA	TRBV7-2	NA	TRBJ2-5	TGTGCCAGCAGCCACTCTGGGACCTCGAGGGAGACCCAGTACTTC	CASSHSGTSRETQYF
NA	TRBV5-1	NA	TRBJ2-6	TGCGCCAGCAGCTTGTCAGGGGCCAAAGCGTCTGGGGCCAACGTCCTGACTTTC	CASSLSGAKASGANVLTF
NA	TRBV5-1	NA	TRBJ1-1	TGCGCCAGCAGCTCGTCGACAGGAGCTGAAGCTTTCTTT	CASSSSTGAEAFF
NA	TRBV28	NA	TRBJ2-5	TGTGCCAGCAGTTCTACAGGGAGGGAGACCCAGTACTTC	CASSSTGRETQYF
NA	TRBV28	NA	TRBJ1-2	TGTGCCAGCAGTATCGTCGGGGGCTCTTATGGCTACACCTTC	CASSIVGGSYGYTF
NA	TRBV6-4	NA	TRBJ2-5	TGTGCCAGCAGTTGGGGGGAGGAAGTTGAGACCCAGTACTTC	CASSWGEEVETQYF
NA	TRBV12-5	once	TRBJ2-6	TGTGCTAGTGGTTCAAGTACTGCAGGACAAAGTCGGGCCAACGTCCTGACTTTC	CASGSSTAGQSRANVLTF
NA	TRBV7-2	NA	TRBJ1-1	TGTGCCAGCAGCCCTTGGCGGGCTGAAGCTTTCTTT	CASSPWRAEAFF
NA	TRBV2	NA	TRBJ1-2	TGTGCCAGCAGTGAGGGGATACTTGCCCTTTGGGGTGGCTACACCTTC	CASSEGILALWGGYTF
TRBD1	TRBV30	NA	TRBJ1-4	TGTGCCGTACCATCGGGGACAGGGCCTGGAAAACTGTTTTTT	CAVPSGTGPGKLFF
TRBD1	TRBV6-5	NA	TRBJ1-5	TGTGCCAGCAGACCGACAGGGTTCGGTCAGCCCCAGCATTTT	CASRPTGFGQPQHF
TRBD1	TRBV2	NA	TRBJ2-7	TGTGCCAGCAGAACCCCACAGGGGATAAACGAGCAGTACTTC	CASRTPQGINEQYF
NA	TRBV28	few	TRBJ2-3	TGTGCCATCCTACAGGGACACACAGATACGCAGTATTTT	CAILQGHTDTQYF
NA	TRBV18	NA	TRBJ1-1	TGTGCCAGCTCACCACGTCCCTTGGGAGGTAACACTGAAGCTTTCTTT	CASSPRPLGGNTEAFF
NA	TRBV27	NA	TRBJ2-7	TGTGCCAGCAGTTTTGGGACCCCTCCCTACGAGCAGTACTTC	CASSFGTPPYEQYF
TRBD1	TRBV7-9	NA	TRBJ1-1	TGTGCCAGCGCGACAGGGGGTGAGTGGGGTGAAGCTTTCTTT	CASATGGEWGEAFF
NA	TRBV30	NA	TRBJ1-5	TGTGCCTGGAGTGGGGGTAGTCAGCCCCAGCATTTT	CAWSGGSQPQHF
NA	TRBV19	NA	TRBJ2-7	TGTGCCAGTAGTATAAAGGGGACGTCAAACGAGCAGTACTTC	CASSIKGTSNEQYF
TRBD1	TRBV7-7	NA	TRBJ1-4	TGTGCCAGCAGCTATCGACAGGGAAGCGTACTGTTTTTT	CASSYRQGSVLFF
NA	TRBV30	NA	TRBJ1-2	TGTGCCTGGAGTGTACCGGACAGAGGCTATGGCTACACCTTC	CAWSVPDRGYGYTF
NA	TRBV27	NA	TRBJ2-3	TGTGCCAGCAGTCCCCTGGGGAGCACAGATACGCAGTATTTT	CASSPLGSTDTQYF
TRBD1	TRBV12-5	NA	TRBJ1-2	TGTGCTAGTGGGGCCGTCGAGGCGGACAGGCTTGGCTACACCTTC	CASGAVEADRLGYTF
TRBD1	TRBV27	NA	TRBJ1-1	TGTGCCAGCAGACAGGGGGCCGGTGAAGCTTTCTTT	CASRQGAGEAFF
TRBD1	TRBV4-1	NA	TRBJ1-6	TGCGCCAGCAGCGTGACAGGGTTAAATTCACCCCTCCACTTT	CASSVTGLNSPLHF
TRBD1	TRBV27	NA	TRBJ1-2	TGTGCCAGCAGTGCGACAGGGGGAAACTATGGCTACACCTTC	CASSATGGNYGYTF
NA	TRBV19	NA	TRBJ1-5	TGTGCCAGTAGTATTGGACCCAACCCCAATCAGCCCCAGCATTTT	CASSIGPNPNQPQHF
NA	TRBV2	NA	TRBJ1-2	TGTGCCAGCAAAGGAAGGCCTCTAGGGCATGGCTACACCTTC	CASKGRPLGHGYTF
NA	TRBV7-2	NA	TRBJ1-3	TGTGCCAGCAGCTTAGATATTGGTCACGGGGCATTCTCTGGAAACACCATATATTTT	CASSLDIGHGAFSGNTIYF
TRBD1	TRBV7-9	NA	TRBJ2-3	TGTGCCTACGGACAGGGTTTTAATACGCAGTATTTT	CAYGQGFNTQYF
TRBD1	TRBV28	few	TRBJ1-5	TGTGCCAGCAGACCTATTACGACAGGGGTAGACAATCAGCCCCAGCATTTT	CASRPITTGVDNQPQHF
NA	TRBV27	NA	TRBJ2-7	TGTGCCAGCAGTTTAAGTGGTATTTTTGGGGCTTACGAGCAGTACTTC	CASSLSGIFGAYEQYF
NA	TRBV7-9	NA	TRBJ2-5	TGTGCCAGCAGCTCCCGGGACACCAAAGAGACCCAGTACTTC	CASSSRDTKETQYF
NA	TRBV19	NA	TRBJ1-3	TGTGCCAGTAGTATCAGCTCTGGAAACACCATATATTTT	CASSISSGNTIYF
NA	TRBV28	NA	TRBJ2-1	TGTGCCAGTCGTCTGGCGGGGACCTACAATGAGCAGTTCTTC	CASRLAGTYNEQFF
NA	TRBV21-1	NA	TRBJ2-3	TGTGCCAGCAGCAAAGTCACAGGGGATGGCACAGATACGCAGTATTTT	CASSKVTGDGTDTQYF
NA	TRBV7-9	NA	TRBJ1-1	TGTGCCAGCAGCCCCGCCCGGGGGGGAACGAATGAAGCTTTCTTT	CASSPARGGTNEAFF
TRBD1	TRBV7-2	NA	TRBJ2-2	TGTGCCAGCAGCGGGCGGACAGGGGGCCTAGGTGGGGAGCTGTTTTTT	CASSGRTGGLGGELFF
NA	TRBV12-1	NA	TRBJ2-7	TGTGCCAGCAGCTCAGGGCCGGGACAGGGACGGAAAGCCTACGAGCAGTACTTC	CASSSGPGQGRKAYEQYF
TRBD1	TRBV2	NA	TRBJ2-2	TGTGCCAGCAGGTTAGGACAGGGCCGGACCGGGGAGCTGTTTTTT	CASRLGQGRTGELFF
NA	TRBV7-2	NA	TRBJ2-2	TGTGCCAGCAGCTTCATACAATACGGGGAGCTGTTTTTT	CASSFIQYGELFF
NA	TRBV27	NA	TRBJ1-2	TGTGCCAGCAGTCAGGATCGGTCTGATGGCTACACCTTC	CASSQDRSDGYTF
TRBD1	TRBV29-1	NA	TRBJ2-7	TGCAGCGTTGTGTCCACAGGGGGTGCATACGAGCAGTACTTC	CSVVSTGGAYEQYF
NA	TRBV11-3	NA	TRBJ2-1	TGTGCCAGCAGCTCCGAGAGGAATGAGCAGTTCTTC	CASSSERNEQFF
NA	TRBV6-5	few	TRBJ2-5	TGTGCCAGCAGCACCCCACGGGCCAACCAAGAGACCCAGTACTTC	CASSTPRANQETQYF
TRBD1	TRBV19	NA	TRBJ2-1	TGTGCCAGTAGTTTCTCAGGGACAGGGTTTTACAATGAGCAGTTCTTC	CASSFSGTGFYNEQFF
NA	TRBV30	once	TRBJ1-2	TGTGCCTGGAGTGTACAAGGGTCGGGGGGCTACACCTTC	CAWSVQGSGGYTF